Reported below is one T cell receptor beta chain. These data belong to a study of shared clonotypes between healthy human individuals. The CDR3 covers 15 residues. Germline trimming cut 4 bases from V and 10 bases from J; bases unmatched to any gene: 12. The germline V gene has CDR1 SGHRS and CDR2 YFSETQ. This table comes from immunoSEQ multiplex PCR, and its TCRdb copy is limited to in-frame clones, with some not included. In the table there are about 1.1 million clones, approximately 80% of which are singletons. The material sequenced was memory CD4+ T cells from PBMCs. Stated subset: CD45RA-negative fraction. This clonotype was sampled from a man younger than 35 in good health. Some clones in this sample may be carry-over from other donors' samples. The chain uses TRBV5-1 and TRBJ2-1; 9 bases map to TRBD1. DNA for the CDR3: TGCGCCAGCAGCCGAACCGGGACAGGGATTGTGGAGCAGTTCTTC. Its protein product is CASSRTGTGIVEQFF.